The rows below give T cell receptor beta chains drawn from one sample of a study of patients and donors after allogeneic stem cell transplantation. TCRdb reanalysed the RT-PCR reads using MiXCR and keeps one entry per CDR3 protein. This table has about 200,000 distinct CDR3 sequences, roughly two fifths appearing once. Input material: blood, either unsorted or a sorted T cell fraction (not recorded which). The receptors were sampled from a human donor who was either an allogeneic HSCT recipient or a stem cell or donor lymphocyte infusion donor (not recorded which). It is not recorded whose cells these are; they may come from a transplant donor. Each CDR3 is given with its conserved first and last residue. The order of the fields is V gene, D gene, J gene, CDR3 protein. D genes are given only for firm matches.

>TRBV29-1|TRBD1|TRBJ2-7
CSVAGTGPNEQYF
>TRBV10-3|.|TRBJ1-1
CAINRDHRTEAFF
>TRBV28|.|TRBJ2-6
CASRPPSGANVLTF
>TRBV7-2|TRBD2|TRBJ2-3
CASSTQTLAVATDTQYF
>TRBV5-1|.|TRBJ2-1
CASSFRGDYNEQFF
>TRBV5-1|.|TRBJ2-1
CASSPRGSYNEQFF
>TRBV7-9|.|TRBJ1-1
CASSLGRVAAAEAFF
>TRBV4-3|.|TRBJ1-6
CASSQDQRFNSPLHF
>TRBV7-9|.|TRBJ2-3
CASSRDHALDTQYF
>TRBV28|.|TRBJ2-3
CASSLGQGNTDTQYF
>TRBV28|TRBD1|TRBJ1-2
CASFFPGTDYYGYTF
>TRBV7-9|.|TRBJ2-2
CASRSGNTGELFF
>TRBV10-3|TRBD2|TRBJ2-7
CAITGASGGYEQYF
>TRBV24-1|.|TRBJ2-1
CATSSGIREQFF
>TRBV25-1|.|TRBJ2-3
CASRISTDTQYF
>TRBV4-3|TRBD2|TRBJ2-1
CASSQEIRLAGPEDNEQFF
>TRBV11-2|TRBD1|TRBJ1-3
CASSLLGQGFGNTIYF
>TRBV9|.|TRBJ1-1
CASSATPGGPEAFF
>TRBV12-3/TRBV12-4|TRBD1|TRBJ1-2
CASKGQGNYGYTF
>TRBV5-1|TRBD1|TRBJ1-1
CASSDGQGSTEAFF
>TRBV7-9|.|TRBJ1-5
CASSQLTTDQPQHF
>TRBV28|.|TRBJ1-2
CASSPRRTGANYGYTF
>TRBV28|.|TRBJ1-6
CASGTHYNSPLHF
>TRBV9|TRBD2|TRBJ2-3
CASSVAPRDGGSTDTQYF
>TRBV24-1|.|TRBJ1-5
CATSDFYGNQPQHF
>TRBV4-3|.|TRBJ2-2
CASSQDDGFGGELFF
>TRBV7-2|TRBD1|TRBJ1-2
CASSHSGGTNYGYTF
>TRBV29-1|.|TRBJ2-5
CSVLRGQETQYF
>TRBV5-5|.|TRBJ1-1
CASSLDRFVNTEAFF
>TRBV12-3/TRBV12-4|.|TRBJ2-5
CASASGNAEETQYF
>TRBV6-2/TRBV6-3|TRBD1|TRBJ1-6
CASSYPPTGSNSPLHF
>TRBV5-1|TRBD1|TRBJ1-6
CASSLQGFNSPLHF
>TRBV27|.|TRBJ2-5
CASSNIPEETQYF
>TRBV29-1|.|TRBJ1-1
CSVPSGGTEAFF
>TRBV6-2/TRBV6-3|.|TRBJ2-7
CASSYNSPYEQYF
>TRBV6-6|.|TRBJ1-1
CASSTRGLARSEAFF
>TRBV25-1|TRBD1|TRBJ1-6
CASSKTGVSPLHF
>TRBV29-1|.|TRBJ1-5
CSVGKDIYQPQHF
>TRBV10-3|.|TRBJ1-3
CASAGTGNTIYF
>TRBV5-1|.|TRBJ1-4
CASSLEGLNEKLFF
>TRBV5-5|.|TRBJ1-4
CASSSHRATNEKLFF